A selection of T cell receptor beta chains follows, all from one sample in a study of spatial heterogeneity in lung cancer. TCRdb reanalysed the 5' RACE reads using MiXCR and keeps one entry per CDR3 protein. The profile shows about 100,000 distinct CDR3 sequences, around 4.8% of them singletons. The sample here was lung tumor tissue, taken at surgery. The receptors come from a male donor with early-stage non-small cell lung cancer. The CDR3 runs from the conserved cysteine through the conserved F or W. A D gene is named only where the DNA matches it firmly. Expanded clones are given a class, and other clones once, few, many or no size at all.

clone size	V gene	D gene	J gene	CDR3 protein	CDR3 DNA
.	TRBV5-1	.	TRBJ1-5	CASSFGLDGNQPQHF	TGCGCCAGCAGCTTCGGACTGGATGGCAATCAGCCCCAGCATTTT
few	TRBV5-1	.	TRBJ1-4	CASSPGLFRRQRSGEKLFF	TGCGCCAGCAGCCCCGGATTGTTCCGCCGACAGAGAAGCGGTGAAAAACTGTTTTTT
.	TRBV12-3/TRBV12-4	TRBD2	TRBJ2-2	CASSPGLVGTGELFF	TGTGCCAGCAGTCCAGGACTAGTGGGCACCGGGGAGCTGTTTTTT
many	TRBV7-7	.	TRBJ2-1	CASSLGQAGDYNEQFF	TGTGCTAGCAGCTTAGGCCAGGCCGGAGACTACAATGAGCAGTTCTTC
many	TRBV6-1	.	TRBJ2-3	CASSEQFLGGDTQYF	TGTGCCAGCAGTGAACAATTCCTAGGGGGGGATACGCAGTATTTT
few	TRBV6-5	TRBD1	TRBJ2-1	CASINRGSRLSKFF	TGTGCCAGCATCAACAGGGGTAGCCGGTTGTCAAAGTTCTTC
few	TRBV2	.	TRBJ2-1	CASMGSSPIGDEQFF	TGTGCCAGCATGGGTTCTAGCCCAATCGGGGATGAGCAGTTCTTC
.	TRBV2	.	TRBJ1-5	CASNVYPGRDNQPQHF	TGTGCCAGCAACGTATACCCCGGACGGGACAATCAGCCCCAGCATTTT
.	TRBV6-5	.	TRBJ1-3	CASSREVSGNTIYF	TGTGCCAGCAGCCGGGAGGTGTCGGGAAACACCATATATTTT
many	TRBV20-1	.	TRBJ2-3	CSARAASFPDTQYF	TGCAGTGCTAGAGCCGCTAGTTTCCCAGATACGCAGTATTTT
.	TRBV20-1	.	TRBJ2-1	CSATSGMAYNEQFF	TGCAGTGCTACCTCAGGAATGGCCTACAATGAGCAGTTCTTC
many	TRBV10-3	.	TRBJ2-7	CAISESVSYEQYF	TGTGCCATCAGTGAGTCGGTTTCCTACGAGCAGTACTTC
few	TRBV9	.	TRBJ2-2	CASSVALGNTGELFF	TGTGCCAGCAGCGTAGCTTTGGGGAACACCGGGGAGCTGTTTTTT
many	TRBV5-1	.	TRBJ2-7	CASSATGLSTYEQYF	TGCGCCAGCAGCGCCACAGGGCTCTCGACCTACGAGCAGTACTTC
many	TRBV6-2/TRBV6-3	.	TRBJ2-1	CASTDSRNEQFF	TGTGCCAGCACGGACTCCCGCAATGAGCAGTTCTTC
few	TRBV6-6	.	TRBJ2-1	CASSLLSSYNEQFF	TGTGCCAGCAGTCTGCTGAGCTCCTACAATGAGCAGTTCTTC
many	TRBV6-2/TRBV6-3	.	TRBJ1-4	CASRELKEKLFF	TGTGCCAGCAGAGAACTCAAAGAAAAACTGTTTTTT
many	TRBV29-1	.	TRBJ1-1	CSVWNSTKNTQSVAFF	TGCAGCGTCTGGAACAGCACCAAGAACACTCAGAGCGTAGCTTTCTTT
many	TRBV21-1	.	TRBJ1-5	CASSKGEGSNQPQHF	TGTGCCAGCAGCAAAGGGGAAGGTAGCAATCAGCCCCAGCATTTT
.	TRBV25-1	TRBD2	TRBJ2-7	CASSDGRTRDEQYF	TGTGCCAGCAGTGATGGGAGGACTAGGGACGAGCAGTACTTC
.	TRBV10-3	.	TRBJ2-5	CAISESRQGGETQYF	TGTGCCATCAGTGAGTCCAGGCAGGGAGGTGAGACCCAGTACTTC
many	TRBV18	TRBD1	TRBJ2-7	CASSPGTAYEQYF	TGTGCCAGCTCACCAGGGACAGCATACGAGCAGTACTTC
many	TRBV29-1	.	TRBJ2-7	CSVLGARVDPGEQYF	TGCAGCGTTCTTGGGGCTCGGGTTGACCCTGGCGAGCAGTACTTC
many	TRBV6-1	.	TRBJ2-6	CASLDRGHSGANVLTF	TGTGCCAGCTTGGACAGAGGACACTCTGGGGCCAACGTCCTGACTTTC
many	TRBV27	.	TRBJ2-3	CASSTQGSDTQYF	TGTGCCAGCAGTACCCAGGGATCAGATACGCAGTATTTT
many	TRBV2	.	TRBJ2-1	CASREGQAGNEQFF	TGTGCCAGCAGGGAGGGACAAGCTGGCAATGAGCAGTTCTTC
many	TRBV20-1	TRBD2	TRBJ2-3	CSAREASGSADTQYF	TGCAGTGCTAGAGAGGCTAGCGGGAGTGCAGATACGCAGTATTTT
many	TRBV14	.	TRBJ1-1	CASSHSRDTEAFF	TGTGCCAGCAGCCATTCCAGGGATACTGAAGCTTTCTTT
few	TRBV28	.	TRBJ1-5	CALAAANQPQHF	TGTGCCCTAGCAGCGGCCAATCAGCCCCAGCATTTT
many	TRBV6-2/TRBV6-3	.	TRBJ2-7	CASHHTGLEQYF	TGTGCCAGCCACCATACCGGGCTCGAGCAGTACTTC
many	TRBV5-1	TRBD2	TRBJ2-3	CASSLRLATDTQYF	TGCGCCAGCAGCTTAAGACTAGCCACAGATACGCAGTATTTT
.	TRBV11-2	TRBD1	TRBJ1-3	CASTLTGFGNTIYF	TGTGCCAGCACCCTGACAGGGTTCGGAAACACCATATATTTT
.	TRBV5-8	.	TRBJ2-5	CASSWDRGIQETQYF	TGTGCCAGCAGCTGGGATAGGGGTATCCAAGAGACCCAGTACTTC
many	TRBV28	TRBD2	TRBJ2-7	CASSSGRDLPYF	TGTGCCAGCAGTTCCGGGAGGGATCTTCCTTACTTC
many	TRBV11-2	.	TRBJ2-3	CASSLSRADTQYF	TGTGCCAGCAGCTTAAGCAGGGCAGATACGCAGTATTTT
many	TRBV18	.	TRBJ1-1	CASSQFIDSLNTEAFF	TGTGCCAGCTCACAGTTTATAGACAGTTTGAACACTGAAGCTTTCTTT
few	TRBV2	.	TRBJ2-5	CASRESQYQETQYF	TGTGCCAGCAGGGAGAGTCAGTACCAAGAGACCCAGTACTTC
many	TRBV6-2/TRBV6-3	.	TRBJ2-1	CASSSTSQYNEQFF	TGTGCCAGCAGTTCCACCAGTCAGTACAATGAGCAGTTCTTC
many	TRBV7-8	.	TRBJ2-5	CASSSYAAKEETQYF	TGTGCCAGCAGCTCCTACGCGGCAAAGGAAGAGACCCAGTACTTC
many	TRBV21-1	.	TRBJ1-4	CASSSTDRGREGKLFF	TGTGCCAGCAGCAGCACGGACAGGGGGCGCGAAGGAAAACTGTTTTTT
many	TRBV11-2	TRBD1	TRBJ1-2	CASSSYRGLDYGYTF	TGTGCCAGCAGCTCATACAGGGGGCTGGACTATGGCTACACCTTC
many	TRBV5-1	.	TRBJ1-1	CASSFEPRGVEGTEAFF	TGCGCCAGCAGCTTCGAACCCAGAGGGGTAGAGGGCACTGAAGCTTTCTTT